Listed below are T cell receptor beta chains from one sample, sequenced in a study of T cell repertoires in cytomegalovirus infection. Using its own MiXCR run on the reads, TCRdb lists one record per CDR3 protein. Of 150,000 to 200,000 distinct CDR3 sequences in the sample, 28% are singletons; the top ten hold about 31%. The sequencing sample was made of PBMCs. The receptor set was obtained from a human donor in good health (CMV status not recorded). Some clones in this sample may be carry-over from other donors' samples. Each CDR3 is given with its conserved first and last residue. Fields, in order: D gene, clone size, J gene, V gene, CDR3 protein, CDR3 DNA. A D gene is named only where the DNA matches it firmly. The listing skips clone size in some rows; elsewhere it reads once, few, many or a size class.

>-|-|TRBJ2-1|TRBV6-5
CASSRLDKQFF
TGTGCCAGCAGCCGTCTAGATAAGCAGTTCTTC
>TRBD1|-|TRBJ1-2|TRBV12-3/TRBV12-4
CASSTRTGVGGYTF
TGTGCCAGCAGCACCCGGACAGGGGTCGGTGGCTACACCTTC
>TRBD2|-|TRBJ2-1|TRBV11-2
CASSLQRDSYNEQFF
TGTGCCAGCAGCCTTCAGCGGGACTCCTACAATGAGCAGTTCTTC
>-|-|TRBJ1-4|TRBV2
CASRGLYSGEKLFF
TGTGCCAGCAGGGGACTCTACTCAGGAGAAAAACTGTTTTTT
>TRBD2|-|TRBJ2-5|TRBV28
CASSREVETQYF
TGTGCCAGCAGCCGGGAGGTGGAGACCCAGTACTTC
>-|-|TRBJ1-1|TRBV2
CASLGVGATDSEAFF
TGTGCCTCATTGGGAGTGGGGGCGACTGATTCTGAAGCTTTCTTT
>TRBD1|-|TRBJ2-3|TRBV11-2
CASSLGTGLNQPQYF
TGTGCCAGCAGCTTAGGGACAGGGCTCAATCAGCCCCAGTATTTT
>TRBD1|-|TRBJ1-6|TRBV6-6
CASNPSRGNSPLHF
TGTGCCAGCAACCCCTCCAGGGGGAATTCACCCCTCCACTTT
>-|-|TRBJ2-4|TRBV6-5
CASSQPRGGTNIQYF
TGTGCCAGCAGTCAGCCTCGTGGAGGGACAAACATTCAGTACTTC
>TRBD1|many|TRBJ1-2|TRBV7-2
CASRSPRGQIGYTF
TGTGCCAGCAGATCACCTCGGGGACAGATTGGCTACACCTTC
>TRBD1|-|TRBJ1-2|TRBV5-6
CASTTGTGHYGYTF
TGTGCCAGCACCACCGGGACAGGCCACTATGGCTACACCTTC
>TRBD1|few|TRBJ2-3|TRBV4-1
CASSLDRGRADTQYF
TGCGCCAGCAGCCTGGACAGGGGGCGTGCAGATACGCAGTATTTT
>TRBD1|-|TRBJ2-1|TRBV7-9
CASSYLDRVRGNEQFF
TGTGCCAGCAGCTACCTGGACAGGGTACGTGGCAATGAGCAGTTCTTC